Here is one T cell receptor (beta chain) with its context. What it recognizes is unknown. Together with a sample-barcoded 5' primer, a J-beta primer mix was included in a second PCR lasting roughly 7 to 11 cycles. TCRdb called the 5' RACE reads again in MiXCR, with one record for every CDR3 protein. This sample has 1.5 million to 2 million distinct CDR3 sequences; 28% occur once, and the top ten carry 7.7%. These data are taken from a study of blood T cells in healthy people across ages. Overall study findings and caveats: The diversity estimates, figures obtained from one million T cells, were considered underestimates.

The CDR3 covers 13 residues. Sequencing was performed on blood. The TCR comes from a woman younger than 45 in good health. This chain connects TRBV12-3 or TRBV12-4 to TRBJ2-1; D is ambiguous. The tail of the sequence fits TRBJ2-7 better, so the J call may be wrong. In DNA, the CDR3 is TGTGCCAGCACCCTGCTAGGAAAGAATGAGCAGTACTTC. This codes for CASTLLGKNEQYF.